This T cell receptor (beta chain) stems from a study of cytomegalovirus exposure and HLA in healthy donors. As to this clone: Its antigen is not known.

13 Jbeta primers and 60 Vbeta primers were used for the PCR. Study processing details: Some 11 million of the about 80 million unique TCR beta chains counted in a later analysis were shared. Here immunoSEQ multiplex PCR was the method, and the copy in TCRdb shows in-frame clones only, minus some. The V and J calls and clone size are taken from that table; D and trimming were inferred from the DNA. The sample includes about 150,000 clones, just over 65% seen only once; the top ten take 6.5%. Study results and caveats: Many donors carried some public TCRs, although rarity characterized most TCR sequences. Later analysis identified several of the most significant clusters that appeared linked to common viral pathogens. In an earlier analysis, most TCR beta V segments were productive about 90% or about 30% of the time.

V lost 0 bases to trimming and J lost 0 bases; unmatched junction nucleotides: 8. This CDR3 is 17 amino acids long. Germline-derived CDR1 and CDR2 are SGHRS and YFSETQ. Sequencing input: PBMCs. This chain connects TRBV5-1 to TRBJ1-2, with 7 bases identical to TRBD1. The sequence was collected from a woman aged 55-75 years in good health and CMV-seronegative. Here the CDR3 DNA reads TGCGCCAGCAGCTTGGGGGCTGGACAGGACGCTAACTATGGCTACACCTTC. Translating it yields CASSLGAGQDANYGYTF.